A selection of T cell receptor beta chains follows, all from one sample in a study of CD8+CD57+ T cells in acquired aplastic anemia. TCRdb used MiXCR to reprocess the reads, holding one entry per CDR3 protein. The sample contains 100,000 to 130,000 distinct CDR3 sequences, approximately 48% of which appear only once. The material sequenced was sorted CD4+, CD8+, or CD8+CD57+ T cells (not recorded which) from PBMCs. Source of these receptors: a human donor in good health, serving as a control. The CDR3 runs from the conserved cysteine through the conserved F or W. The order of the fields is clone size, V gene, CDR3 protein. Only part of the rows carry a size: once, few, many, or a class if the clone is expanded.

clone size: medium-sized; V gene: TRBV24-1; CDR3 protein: CATRGTGLNSPLHF
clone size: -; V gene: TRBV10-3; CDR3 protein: CAIRDRSYTDTQYF
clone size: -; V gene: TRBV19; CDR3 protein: CASGLTSGEKLFF
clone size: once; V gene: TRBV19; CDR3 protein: CASSIQGLGYEQYF
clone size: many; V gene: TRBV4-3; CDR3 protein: CASSQDGTGEAGELFF
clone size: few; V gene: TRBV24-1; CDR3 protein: CATSDLSAGGFYEQYF
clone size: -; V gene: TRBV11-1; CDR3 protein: CASSLSEGEGYSPLHF
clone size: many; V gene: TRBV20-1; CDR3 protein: CSAREGAPLNTEAFF
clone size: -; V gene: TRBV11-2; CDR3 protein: CASSSDRVYGYTF
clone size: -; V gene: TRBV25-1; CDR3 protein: CASAAGHDSNQPQHF
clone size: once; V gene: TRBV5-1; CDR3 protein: CASSLDSARYSYEQYF
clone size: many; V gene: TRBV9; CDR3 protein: CASSAAARLDRGLMNTEAFF
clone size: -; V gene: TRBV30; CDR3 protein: CAWSFPENTGELFF
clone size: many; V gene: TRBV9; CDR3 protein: CASSVGDGSNTGELFF